A single sample gave rise to the 15 T cell receptor beta chains below, sequenced in a study of STAT3 mutations in large granular lymphocyte leukemia. Study findings and constraints: In T-cell large granular lymphocyte leukemia, about half of patients showed multiple immunodominant subclonotypes.

Produced via immunoSEQ multiplex PCR; TCRdb's table is partial and in-frame only. The table has 10,000 to 15,000 clones, around 85% seen once. What these receptors recognize is not known. The sample taken for sequencing was peripheral blood mononuclear cells. The source is a man aged 60 to 75 with T-cell large granular lymphocyte leukemia. Some clones in this sample may be carry-over from other donors' samples.

This chain connects TRBV27 to TRBJ1-6, with D hard to call. The CDR3 contains 16 residues. Germline CDR1 and CDR2: MNHEY and SMNVEV (reference sequence). V lost 1 base, J lost 0 bases, and 7 bases lay in between. The CDR3: CASSLLESSYNSPLHF. CDR3 bases: TGTGCCAGCAGTTTATTGGAGAGCTCCTATAATTCACCCCTCCACTTT.

The rearrangement links TRBV6-1 to TRBJ2-5; D not resolved. The CDR3 is 13 amino acids. Germline V gene lookup returns CDR1 MNHNS and CDR2 SASEGT. Trimming removed 5 bases at V and 1 base at J, with 8 bases between. The CDR3 is CASSFSIQETQYF. The CDR3, as DNA: TGTGCCAGCAGTTTCAGCATCCAAGAGACCCAGTACTTC.

This clone was detected only a few times. This sequence joins TRBV29-1 and TRBJ1-2; D might be TRBD1 (5 bases). The CDR3 contains 13 residues. With 4 bases removed from V and 3 bases from J, the gap between germline ends came to 12 bases. Germline CDR1 and CDR2: SQVTM and ANQGSEA. DNA for the CDR3: TGCAGCGTTGGTAAGGGGCAGGACTATGGCTACACCTTC. Translating gives CSVGKGQDYGYTF.

This rearrangement joins TRBV18 to TRBJ2-7; TRBD2 matches 10 bases. CDR3 size: 15 residues. Unmatched junction bases numbered 6, after V lost 2 bases and J lost 5 bases. Germline V gene lookup returns CDR1 KGHSH and CDR2 LQKENI. The CDR3 coding sequence is TGTGCCAGCTCACCAGGTCTAGCGGGAGAAGACGAGCAGTACTTC. Translated: CASSPGLAGEDEQYF.

The rearrangement joins TRBV6-6 to TRBJ2-7; no reliable D call. Germline values: CDR1 MNHNY, CDR2 SVGAGI (reference sequence). The CDR3 is 11 amino acids. V was trimmed by 6 bases and J by 5 bases, leaving 8 bases between them. The CDR3 DNA reads as TGTGCCAGCAGCCCTGGAGACGAGCAGTACTTC. Translated, it gives CASSPGDEQYF.

This chain joins TRBV5-1 and TRBJ2-7; 10 positions agree with TRBD1. From germline, CDR1 is SGHRS and CDR2 YFSETQ. Trimming took 0 bases from V and 6 from J; bases not matched to a gene: 6. The CDR3 is 15 residues long. Written as DNA, the CDR3 is TGCGCCAGCAGCTTGGTGACAGGGGGCGCGTCCGAGCAGTACTTC. The encoded protein is CASSLVTGGASEQYF. The full variable domain, completed using reference TRBV5-1 and TRBJ2-7, is KAGVTQTPRYLIKTRGQQVTLSCSPISGHRSVSWYQQTPGQGLQFLFEYFSETQRNKGNFPGRFSGRQFSNSRSEMNVSTLELGDSALYLCASSLVTGGASEQYFGPGTRLTVT.

This sequence joins TRBV7-9 and TRBJ1-1; TRBD1 aligns across 9 bases. The length of the CDR3 is 12 residues. With 5 bases clipped from V and 10 bases from J, the junction kept 5 bases outside the gene matches. CDR1 SEHNR and CDR2 FQNEAQ come from the germline V gene (reference sequence). CDR3 sequence: CASSRDRVGAFF. In DNA, the CDR3 is TGTGCCAGCAGCCGGGACAGGGTTGGAGCTTTCTTT.

The rearrangement joins TRBV29-1 to TRBJ2-6; D is unclear. Trimming took 6 bases from V and 0 from J, leaving 12 bases between them. The CDR3 has 15 amino acids. The V gene's germline CDR1 is SQVTM and CDR2 ANQGSEA. The CDR3 reads CSVVHDRSGANVLTF. The CDR3 DNA reads as TGCAGCGTCGTACACGACCGCTCTGGGGCCAACGTCCTGACTTTC.

This chain links TRBV7-9 with TRBJ2-3; tentatively, D is TRBD1 (6 bases). V shed 5 bases and J shed 4 bases, with 10 bases lying between them. This CDR3 spans 13 amino acids. CDR1 and CDR2 from the germline V gene are SEHNR and FQNEAQ (reference sequence). The CDR3 protein is CASSPRGPDTQYF. DNA for the CDR3: TGTGCCAGCAGCCCCAGGGGTCCAGATACGCAGTATTTT.

This clone was detected only a few times. This rearrangement joins TRBV7-9 to TRBJ2-7; 10 bases align to TRBD1. V gave up 7 bases and J gave up 5 bases; unmatched junction bases: 11. The germline CDR1 and CDR2 sequences are SEHNR and FQNEAQ (reference sequence). The CDR3 has 15 residues. CDR3 sequence (DNA): TGTGCCAGCACCGATTTAGGGACAGGGGTCCACGAGCAGTACTTC. Its translation is CASTDLGTGVHEQYF.

V gene TRBV30 combines with J gene TRBJ2-2; TRBD2 agrees at 8 bases. Germline assignment: CDR1 GTSNPN and CDR2 SVGIG (reference sequence). This CDR3 region has 15 residues. The junction had 5 bases not matched to a gene; V was cut back by 3 bases and J by 2 bases. The CDR3 loop is CAWRWSGSNTGELFF. In DNA, the CDR3 is TGTGCCTGGAGGTGGAGCGGGAGTAACACCGGGGAGCTGTTTTTT.

The rearrangement uses TRBV6-5 and TRBJ1-1; 9 bases fit TRBD1. The V gene end was trimmed by 6 bases and the J gene end by 2 bases; junction bases not matched to a gene: 7. Germline V gene data show CDR1 as MNHEY and CDR2 as SVGAGI. CDR3 length: 15 residues. The CDR3 protein is CASRGATGGNTEAFF. The CDR3 DNA reads TGTGCCAGCAGAGGGGCAACAGGGGGCAACACTGAAGCTTTCTTT.

This rearrangement joins TRBV6-6 to TRBJ2-7; D is possibly TRBD1 (5 bases). V dropped 10 bases and J dropped 6 bases, with 16 bases sitting between them. The CDR3 contains 12 residues. The germline V gene has CDR1 MNHNY and CDR2 SVGAGI (reference sequence). The CDR3 DNA is TGTGCCACGGAAGACAGTGCCGCCGAGCAGTACTTC. Translation gives CATEDSAAEQYF.

A word on this clone: An end of the junction differs from the germline gene, which may be a read error. The CDR3 reads CASSLSVSTDTQYF. The CDR3 DNA reads TGTGCTAGCAGCTTAAGCGTTAGCACAGATACGCAGTATTTT. The chain recombines TRBV7-7 with TRBJ2-3; D gene ambiguous. Germline CDR1 SSHAT, CDR2 FNYEAQ (reference sequence). CDR3 length: 14 amino acids.

The chain uses TRBV6-1 and TRBJ1-5; D is uncertain. Germline V gives CDR1 MNHNS, CDR2 SASEGT. V lost 2 bases and J lost 9, with 8 bases in between. The CDR3 is 12 residues long. CDR3 amino acids: CASSERSGPQHF. In DNA, the CDR3 is TGTGCCAGCAGTGAACGTTCAGGGCCCCAGCATTTT.